These 22 T cell receptor beta chains came from one sample sequenced in a study of T cells in Graves' hyperthyroidism and ophthalmopathy. RNA transcripts served as the template for amplifying TCR beta CDR3 regions. RT-PCR in the first round (using the HTBI primer set) targeted the TCR CDR3. TCRdb called the multiplex PCR reads again in MiXCR, with one record for every CDR3 protein. This sample yields around 200,000 distinct CDR3 sequences, of which about 18% are seen a single time; roughly 44% belongs to the top ten. What was sequenced was blood. These receptors came from a man between 40 and 49 years old with Graves' hyperthyroidism.

The chain carries TRBV5-1 and TRBJ1-6, with TRBD1 matching 8 bases. With 3 bases clipped from V and 8 bases from J, the junction kept 13 bases outside the gene matches. Germline lookup yields CDR1 SGHRS and CDR2 YFSETQ. The CDR3 consists of 17 residues. CDR3 coding DNA: TGCGCCAGCAGCTCCGGGACAGGTGGTCCTCGATATTCACCCCTCCACTTT. As protein: CASSSGTGGPRYSPLHF.

This clonotype was detected many times. The rearrangement uses TRBV4-3 and TRBJ1-2; tentative D call: TRBD1 (6 bases). The V and J ends lost 0 bases and 2 bases respectively, with 10 bases between them. CDR1 and CDR2 (germline): LGHNA, YSLEER. This CDR3 contains 15 residues. CDR3 in DNA: TGCGCCAGCAGCCAAGATCCTACAGGGAACTATGGCTACACCTTC. Its protein is CASSQDPTGNYGYTF.

This clonotype was recorded at least ten times. In DNA, the CDR3 is TGTGCCTGGTTCTCGGGGCAGGGTAGGTCGGAGCAGTTCTTC. It codes for CAWFSGQGRSEQFF. This sequence joins TRBV30 and TRBJ2-1; D may match TRBD1 or TRBD2 (5 bases each). Trimming cost V 5 bases and J 10 bases, with 21 bases left between them. CDR1 and CDR2 (germline): GTSNPN, SVGIG (reference sequence). The CDR3 spans 14 residues. Full variable domain (rest looked up from reference TRBV30 and TRBJ2-1): SQTIHQWPATLVQPVGSPLSLECTVEGTSNPNLYWYRQAAGRGLQLLFYSVGIGQISSEVPQNLSASRPQDRQFILSSKKLLLSDSGFYLCAWFSGQGRSEQFFGPGTRLTVL.

The V gene is TRBV2, the J gene TRBJ2-2; 9 bases align to TRBD1. With V trimmed by 8 bases and J by 5 bases, 6 bases remained unmatched. The CDR3 has 14 residues. Germline values: CDR1 SNHLY, CDR2 FYNNEI. The CDR3 is CASGPGTGTGELFF. The DNA of the CDR3 is TGTGCCAGCGGACCCGGGACAGGGACCGGGGAGCTGTTTTTT.

Worth noting for this clonotype: A much larger clone differs by one base, so this may be a read error. The chain couples TRBV5-1 to TRBJ1-6; no firm D call. Germline V CDR1 and CDR2: SGHRS, YFSETQ. There are 16 residues in the CDR3. The CDR3 DNA sequence: TGCGCCAGCAACTTGGCCTTTGAGAGGCCAAATTCACCCCTCCACTTT. It yields the protein CASNLAFERPNSPLHF.

In this sample, this clonotype turned up many times. The V call is TRBV10-3, the J call TRBJ1-5; D perhaps matches TRBD1 (5 bases). The CDR3 sequence is 13 residues long. Between the trimmed V and J ends, which lost 9 bases and 1 base, there was a span of 10 bases. Looked up from germline, CDR1 is ENHRY and CDR2 is SYGVKD. CDR3 residues: CAMNEGSNQPQHF. The CDR3 DNA reads as TGTGCCATGAACGAGGGGAGCAATCAGCCCCAGCATTTT.

This clonotype was seen only once. V usage is TRBV6-1 and J usage is TRBJ2-5; 9 positions agree with TRBD2. The CDR3 is made up of 17 amino acids. J gave up 2 bases and V 2 bases, and 9 bases lay outside the gene matches. From germline, CDR1 is MNHNS and CDR2 SASEGT. CDR3 sequence: CASSEWAGGPGQETQYF. The CDR3, as DNA: TGTGCCAGCAGTGAATGGGCGGGAGGGCCGGGGCAAGAGACCCAGTACTTC.

This clonotype was recorded many times. This chain links TRBV27 with TRBJ2-5; D perhaps matches TRBD1 (6 bases). Germline V gene lookup returns CDR1 MNHEY and CDR2 SMNVEV (reference sequence). The germline V and J ends were trimmed by 3 bases and 5 bases, with 13 bases remaining between them. The CDR3 consists of 14 residues. CDR3 in DNA: TGTGCCAGCAGTTTGTCATACAGGGCGGAGACCCAGTACTTC. Protein: CASSLSYRAETQYF.

This clonotype was found many times. The chain couples TRBV29-1 to TRBJ2-7, with 9 bases aligning to TRBD1. V shed 7 bases and J 1 base; nucleotides not matched to a gene: 5. The CDR3 spans 13 residues. Germline CDR1 SQVTM, CDR2 ANQGSEA. CDR3 nucleotide sequence: TGCAGCGGCGGACAGGGGCTTTCCTACGAGCAGTACTTC. This encodes CSGGQGLSYEQYF.

This clonotype was counted only a few times. The V call is TRBV5-6, the J call TRBJ2-7; D remains ambiguous. The germline gives CDR1 SGHDT, CDR2 YYEEEE. Trimming stripped 4 bases from V and 6 bases from J, with 8 bases between. The CDR3 totals 11 residues. The CDR3: CASSANFEQYF. For the CDR3, the DNA is TGTGCCAGCAGCGCGAACTTCGAGCAGTACTTC.

This clonotype has a count of ten or more. The rearrangement joins TRBV2 to TRBJ2-7; the D gene is possibly TRBD1 (6 bases). The CDR3 extends over 14 amino acids. In germline, CDR1 is SNHLY, CDR2 FYNNEI. V lost 4 bases and J 2 bases, leaving 12 bases between the germline ends. CDR3 in DNA: TGTGCCAGCAGTGTCGACAGGACAGCCTACGAGCAGTACTTC. Translated, it gives CASSVDRTAYEQYF.

The chain is built from TRBV5-6 and TRBJ1-2; D possibly corresponds to TRBD1 (5 bases). CDR1 SGHDT and CDR2 YYEEEE come from the germline V gene. The CDR3 extends over 14 amino acids. The V end lost 2 bases, the J end lost 5 bases, and 13 bases lay between the germline ends. Here the CDR3 DNA reads TGTGCCAGCAGCTTACTGACAGTCTTTTATGGCTACACCTTC. It yields the protein CASSLLTVFYGYTF.

This chain links TRBV6-5 with TRBJ1-2; D not resolved. Deletions cut 0 bases from V and 4 bases from J, with 9 bases between. Germline values: CDR1 MNHEY, CDR2 SVGAGI. CDR3 size: 14 residues. CDR3 protein: CASSYSSKVYGYTF. CDR3 nucleotide sequence: TGTGCCAGCAGTTACTCGAGCAAGGTCTATGGCTACACCTTC.

In regard to this clonotype: Possible read error: a much larger clone is one base away. The V gene is TRBV27, the J gene TRBJ2-2; TRBD2 might be the D (5 bases). Per germline, CDR1 MNHEY and CDR2 SMNVEV (reference sequence). The CDR3 consists of 14 residues. The CDR3 bases are TGTGCCAGCAATGTGCGACTTAACACCGGGGAGCTGCTTTTT. Translated, it gives CASNVRLNTGELLF.

This clonotype occurred many times. V gene TRBV7-2 combines with J gene TRBJ1-5, with D unresolved. Germline V gives CDR1 SGHTA, CDR2 FQGNSA. V dropped 0 bases and J dropped 3 bases, with 3 bases sitting between them. There are 13 residues in the CDR3. The CDR3 DNA sequence: TGTGCCAGCAGCTTAGCCCACAATCAGCCCCAGCATTTT. This gives the protein CASSLAHNQPQHF.

This clonotype was seen at least ten times. The chain carries TRBV7-2 and TRBJ2-3, with D possibly called TRBD1 or TRBD2 (6 bases each). Germline V gene lookup returns CDR1 SGHTA and CDR2 FQGNSA. Trimming shortened V by 4 bases and J by 1 base, and 18 bases separated the two germline ends. The CDR3 length is 17 residues. The CDR3, as DNA: TGTGCCAGCAGCTCGAGGAGGGACAACAGGGGCACAGATACGCAGTATTTT. It specifies CASSSRRDNRGTDTQYF.

This clonotype was seen only a few times. J is TRBJ1-5 and V is TRBV9; a possible D gene is TRBD1 (6 bases). The CDR3 is 13 amino acids. Germline V CDR1 and CDR2: SGDLS, YYNGEE. Trimming stripped 3 bases from V and 4 bases from J, with 8 bases between. DNA of the CDR3: TGTGCCAGCAGCGGGGACAATAATCAGCCCCAGCATTTT. Amino acids: CASSGDNNQPQHF.

This chain joins TRBV5-1 and TRBJ2-4, with 8 bases lining up with TRBD1. The CDR3 has 16 amino acids. Germline V gene lookup returns CDR1 SGHRS and CDR2 YFSETQ. V lost 0 bases to trimming and J lost 2 bases; unmatched junction nucleotides: 4. The CDR3 is CASSLVPGGPKNIQYF. In DNA form, the CDR3 reads TGCGCCAGCAGCTTGGTCCCAGGGGGCCCCAAAAACATTCAGTACTTC.

The chain combines TRBV9 with TRBJ1-2; no firm D call. The germline gives CDR1 SGDLS, CDR2 YYNGEE. V lost 7 bases, J lost 6 bases, and 10 bases lay in between. This CDR3 is built from 11 residues. The CDR3 is CASGENHGYTF. The CDR3 region has the DNA TGTGCCAGCGGCGAGAACCATGGCTACACCTTC. Together with reference TRBV9 and TRBJ1-2, the CDR3 gives the full variable domain: DSGVTQTPKHLITATGQRVTLRCSPRSGDLSVYWYQQSLDQGLQFLIQYYNGEERAKGNILERFSAQQFPDLHSELNLSSLELGDSALYFCASGENHGYTFGSGTRLTVV.

This chain connects TRBV12-3 or TRBV12-4 to TRBJ1-3; TRBD1 is a possible D gene (5 bases). This CDR3 has 15 amino acids. The V gene lost 7 bases and the J gene lost 3 bases, with 16 bases spanning the gap. CDR3 residues: CASTRGDSLGNTIYF. The CDR3 DNA sequence: TGTGCCAGCACCCGTGGGGACTCGCTTGGAAACACCATATATTTT.

This clonotype was counted only a few times. The chain employs TRBV20-1 and TRBJ2-1; possibly TRBD1 for D (6 bases). Germline assignment: CDR1 DFQATT and CDR2 SNEGSKA (reference sequence). V was pared by 6 bases and J by 6 bases, with 27 bases between. The CDR3 is 17 amino acids. The CDR3 loop is CSAHPSLDRNWRNEQFF. The CDR3 DNA is TGCAGTGCCCACCCAAGCCTGGACAGAAACTGGCGCAATGAGCAGTTCTTC.

The chain links TRBV7-9 to TRBJ1-1; 8 nucleotides line up with TRBD1. The CDR3 spans 14 residues. Germline assignment: CDR1 SEHNR and CDR2 FQNEAQ (reference sequence). The V and J ends lost 0 bases and 4 bases, in that order; junction bases with no gene match: 1. CDR3 in DNA: TGTGCCAGCAGCTTAGCTCAGGGGGCCACTGAAGCTTTCTTT. As protein: CASSLAQGATEAFF.